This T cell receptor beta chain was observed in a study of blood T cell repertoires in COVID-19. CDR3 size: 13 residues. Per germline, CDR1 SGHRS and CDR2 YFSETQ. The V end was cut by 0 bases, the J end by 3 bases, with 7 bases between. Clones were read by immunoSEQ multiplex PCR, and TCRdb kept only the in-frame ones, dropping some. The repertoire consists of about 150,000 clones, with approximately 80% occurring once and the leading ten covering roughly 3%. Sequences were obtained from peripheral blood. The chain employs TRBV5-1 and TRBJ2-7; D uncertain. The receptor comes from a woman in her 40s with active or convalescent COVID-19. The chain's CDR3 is CASSLGAVYEQYF. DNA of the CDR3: TGCGCCAGCAGCTTGGGGGCAGTCTACGAGCAGTACTTC.